One and the same sample provided the 20 T cell receptor beta chains below, sequenced in a study of blood T cell repertoires in COVID-19 (dated by TCRdb to 2020 to 2022). Library construction relied on the immunoSEQ multiplex PCR assay. TCRdb mirrors the immuneACCESS table, restricted to in-frame sequences. Some clones are absent from its copies; in checked studies, under half trace to an unresolved V gene, and the reason for the others is unknown. Within this sample are 80,000 to 100,000 clones, with roughly 79% of them counted one time only. Around 15% of the sample is in the top ten clones. The sequencing input was peripheral blood. The source is a human donor in a cohort sampled during active COVID-19.

The chain has TRBV12-5 and TRBJ2-1; TRBD2 might be the D (6 bases). This CDR3 has 18 amino acids. With 0 bases removed from V and 0 bases from J, the gap between germline ends came to 15 bases. CDR1 and CDR2 (germline): LGHNT, FRNRAP. The CDR3 here is CASGLVAVRGSSYNEQFF. The CDR3 DNA sequence: TGTGCTAGTGGTTTGGTAGCCGTCCGGGGGAGCTCCTACAATGAGCAGTTCTTC.

This clone appeared once. The genes are TRBV18 and TRBJ2-3; 11 nucleotides line up with TRBD1. V trimming: 4 bases; J trimming: 3 bases; junction bases outside the gene matches: 9. The germline gives CDR1 KGHSH, CDR2 LQKENI. The CDR3 extends over 17 amino acids. CDR3 sequence reads: CASSLNPGTGGTDTQYF. The CDR3 nucleotides read TGTGCCAGCTCACTAAACCCCGGGACAGGGGGAACAGATACGCAGTATTTT.

V and J are TRBV19 and TRBJ2-7, with 10 bases fitting TRBD2. V trimming: 7 bases; J trimming: 2 bases; junction bases outside the gene matches: 8. Germline V CDR1 and CDR2: LNHDA, SQIVND (reference sequence). The CDR3 spans 15 residues. CDR3 nucleotide sequence: TGTGCCAGTATTTCGGGACTAGCGCCTCCCTACGAGCAGTACTTC. It specifies CASISGLAPPYEQYF.

CDR3 in DNA: TGTGCCAGTAAGACAGGGAATGGTGAAGCTTTCTTT. Translating it yields CASKTGNGEAFF. This chain joins TRBV6-5 and TRBJ1-1; TRBD1 matches 7 bases. The CDR3 covers 12 residues. Germline CDR1 and CDR2: MNHEY and SVGAGI. Trimming took 9 bases from V and 7 from J; bases not matched to a gene: 8.

The genes are TRBV12-3 or TRBV12-4 and TRBJ2-1, with 7 bases lining up with TRBD2. This CDR3 contains 12 residues. Unmatched junction bases numbered 6, after V lost 6 bases and J lost 10 bases. CDR3 in DNA: TGTGCCAGCAGCATGACTAGCTTCGAGCAGTTCTTC. Translated, it gives CASSMTSFEQFF.

The chain combines TRBV2 with TRBJ2-7; tentatively, D is TRBD1 (6 bases). Germline CDR1 is SNHLY and CDR2 is FYNNEI. Trimming pared 7 bases from V and 5 bases from J, leaving 9 bases between. This CDR3 has 11 residues. The CDR3 loop is CASTHRDEQYF. In nucleotides, the CDR3 is TGTGCCAGCACGCACAGGGACGAGCAGTACTTC. The full variable domain, completed using reference TRBV2 and TRBJ2-7, is EPEVTQTPSHQVTQMGQEVILRCVPISNHLYFYWYRQILGQKVEFLVSFYNNEISEKSEIFDDQFSVERPDGSNFTLKIRSTKLEDSAMYFCASTHRDEQYFGPGTRLTVT.

The rearrangement joins TRBV29-1 to TRBJ2-1; 12 bases align to TRBD2. Germline V gives CDR1 SQVTM, CDR2 ANQGSEA. CDR3 length equals 20 residues. V lost 5 bases, J lost 0 bases, and 17 bases stayed unmatched. The DNA for the CDR3 is TGCAGCGTTTACGGCGGTGGAACTAGCGGGAGGTCCACCTCCTACAATGAGCAGTTCTTC. As protein: CSVYGGGTSGRSTSYNEQFF.

The chain uses TRBV6-2 or TRBV6-3 and TRBJ2-1; possible D gene TRBD1, 5 bases. The germline V gene encodes CDR1 MNHEY and CDR2 SVGEGT. The CDR3 is 15 residues long. V was cut by 5 bases and J by 7 bases, with 18 bases left in between. Here the CDR3 reads CASSSSSRVGNEQFF. The CDR3 coding sequence is TGTGCCAGCAGTAGTAGTTCCAGGGTAGGGAATGAGCAGTTCTTC.

The chain recombines TRBV27 with TRBJ2-1; D possibly corresponds to TRBD1 (5 bases). V lost 8 bases and J lost 5, with 10 bases in between. The CDR3 covers 12 residues. Germline V gene sequence: CDR1 MNHEY, CDR2 SMNVEV (reference sequence). The CDR3 region has the DNA TGTGCCAGCCTAGGGGTCGACAATGAGCAGTTCTTC. Protein product: CASLGVDNEQFF.

V is TRBV19 and J is TRBJ1-1, with D possibly being TRBD1 (5 bases). This CDR3 comprises 11 residues. Looked up from germline, CDR1 is LNHDA and CDR2 is SQIVND (reference sequence). The germline V and J ends were trimmed by 7 bases and 5 bases, with 8 bases remaining between them. The DNA for the CDR3 is TGTGCCAGTAAGGGGAATACTGAAGCTTTCTTT. It specifies CASKGNTEAFF. Combining the CDR3 with reference TRBV19 and TRBJ1-1 gives the whole variable domain DGGITQSPKYLFRKEGQNVTLSCEQNLNHDAMYWYRQDPGQGLRLIYYSQIVNDFQKGDIAEGYSVSREKKESFPLTVTSAQKNPTAFYLCASKGNTEAFFGQGTRLTVV.

The rearrangement joins TRBV6-5 to TRBJ1-3; D unresolved. V gave up 5 bases and J gave up 2 bases, with 13 bases separating them. Germline lookup yields CDR1 MNHEY and CDR2 SVGAGI. This CDR3 has 15 amino acids. The CDR3 DNA sequence: TGTGCCAGCAGTACTACCCTCGCGACTGGAAACACCATATATTTT. Its protein is CASSTTLATGNTIYF.

The V call is TRBV24-1, the J call TRBJ1-2; 7 nucleotides agree with TRBD1. In germline, CDR1 is KGHDR, CDR2 SFDVKD. CDR3 length equals 11 residues. The trim removed 10 bases at V and 4 bases at J, leaving 2 bases unmatched. The CDR3 loop is CATRDSYGYTF. CDR3 in DNA: TGTGCCACGCGGGACAGCTATGGCTACACCTTC.

The genes are TRBV25-1 and TRBJ2-5, with TRBD2 matching 15 bases. Germline-derived CDR1 and CDR2 are MGHDK and SYGVNS. After removal of 4 bases from V and 2 bases from J, the junction contained 2 bases not matched to a gene. The CDR3 has 16 amino acids. The DNA of the CDR3 is TGTGCCAGCAGTGCCGGACTAGCGGGAGGGCAAGAGACCCAGTACTTC. As protein: CASSAGLAGGQETQYF.

This clone came up once. The rearrangement uses TRBV5-1 and TRBJ2-5, with 8 bases lining up with TRBD1. This CDR3 is 14 amino acids long. With 1 base clipped from V and 4 bases from J, the junction kept 3 bases outside the gene matches. Per germline, CDR1 SGHRS and CDR2 YFSETQ. The DNA for the CDR3 is TGCGCCAGCAGCTTGTCAGGGGGCATAGAGACCCAGTACTTC. It specifies CASSLSGGIETQYF.

V is TRBV6-6 and J is TRBJ1-1; possible D gene TRBD1, 5 bases. V was cut by 6 bases and J by 1 base, with 9 bases left in between. This CDR3 region has 13 residues. Looked up from germline, CDR1 is MNHNY and CDR2 is SVGAGI (reference sequence). The CDR3 region has the DNA TGTGCCAGCAGCAGACAGCAGAACACTGAAGCTTTCTTT. Translating it yields CASSRQQNTEAFF.

This chain connects TRBV27 to TRBJ2-4, with a tentative D call TRBD1 (5 bases). V lost 6 bases to trimming and J lost 7 bases, with 16 bases between them. Germline V lookup: CDR1 MNHEY, CDR2 SMNVEV (reference sequence). The CDR3 runs to 14 residues. The CDR3 reads CASRASGQGNIQYF. The CDR3 DNA reads TGTGCCAGCAGGGCTTCTGGACAAGGTAACATTCAGTACTTC.

V and J are TRBV20-1 and TRBJ2-5; D is perhaps TRBD1 (5 bases). The CDR3 has 12 amino acids. Germline assignment: CDR1 DFQATT and CDR2 SNEGSKA (reference sequence). Trimming pared 3 bases from V and 6 bases from J, leaving 11 bases between. DNA for the CDR3: TGCAGTGCTAGTGTTCAGGGTCAGACCCAGTACTTC. This encodes CSASVQGQTQYF.

This rearrangement joins TRBV15 to TRBJ1-2, with TRBD1 matching over 12 bases. The CDR3 loop spans 18 amino acids. After removal of 0 bases from V and 2 bases from J, the junction contained 7 bases not matched to a gene. CDR1 is LNHNV and CDR2 is YYDKDF in the germline V gene (reference sequence). DNA for the CDR3: TGTGCCACCAGCAGAGATACGGGGACAGGGGGCTTGAACTATGGCTACACCTTC. Its translation is CATSRDTGTGGLNYGYTF.

The rearrangement joins TRBV19 to TRBJ1-4, with TRBD1 matching over 9 bases. CDR1 LNHDA and CDR2 SQIVND come from the germline V gene (reference sequence). CDR3 length: 13 amino acids. The junction had 4 bases not matched to a gene; V was cut back by 7 bases and J by 7 bases. CDR3 residues: CASTGQGLEKLFF. CDR3 DNA sequence: TGTGCCAGTACGGGACAGGGACTTGAAAAACTGTTTTTT.

The J gene is TRBJ1-6, the V gene TRBV28, with TRBD1 matching over 9 bases. The CDR3 is made up of 16 amino acids. V shed 3 bases, J shed 7 bases, and the junction held 7 bases outside the gene matches. The germline V gene encodes CDR1 MDHEN and CDR2 SYDVKM. CDR3 coding DNA: TGTGCCAGCAGTTTGCCGAGGACAGGGGTGAATTCACCCCTCCACTTT. Translation: CASSLPRTGVNSPLHF.